The clone carrying this T cell receptor beta chain was seen ten or more times. Its antigen is undetermined. Molecular barcoded adaptors covering alpha/delta and beta/gamma chains were used on 400 ng RNA. TCRdb ran MiXCR on the reads and lists one entry per CDR3 protein. The sample has about 63,000 distinct CDR3 sequences, 11% to 15% seen once; the top ten hold 45%. This sample is part of a study of read filtering for tumor transcriptome and immune sequencing. Whole-study findings and limits: This fraction held mixed bone marrow immune cells after CD138-negative sorting.

The germline V gene encodes CDR1 SGHAT and CDR2 FQNNGV. Deletions cut 2 bases from V and 4 bases from J, with 9 bases between. This CDR3 has 13 residues. The receptor comes from a donor aged 40 or over with multiple myeloma. Material: a population of CD138-negative cells sorted from bone marrow. The rearrangement joins TRBV11-2 to TRBJ2-7, with a possible D match to TRBD2 (6 bases). CDR3 sequence: CASSLRREYEQYF. In DNA, the CDR3 is TGTGCCAGCAGCTTACGGCGGGAATACGAGCAGTACTTC.